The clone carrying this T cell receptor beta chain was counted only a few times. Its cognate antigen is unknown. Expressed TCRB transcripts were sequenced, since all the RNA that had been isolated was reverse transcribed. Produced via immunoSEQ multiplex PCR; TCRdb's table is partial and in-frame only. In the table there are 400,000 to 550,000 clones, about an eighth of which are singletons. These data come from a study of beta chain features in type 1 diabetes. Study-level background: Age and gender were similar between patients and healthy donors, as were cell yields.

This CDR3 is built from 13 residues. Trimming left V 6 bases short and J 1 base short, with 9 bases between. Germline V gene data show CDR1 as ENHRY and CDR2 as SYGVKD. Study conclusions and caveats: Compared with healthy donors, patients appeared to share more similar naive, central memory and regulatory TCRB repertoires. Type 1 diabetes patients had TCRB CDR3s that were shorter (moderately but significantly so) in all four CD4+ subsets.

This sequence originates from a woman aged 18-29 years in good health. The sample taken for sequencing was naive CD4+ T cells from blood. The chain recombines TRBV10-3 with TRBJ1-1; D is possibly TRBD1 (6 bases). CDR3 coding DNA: TGTGCCATCAGACAGGGAGGGAACACTGAAGCTTTCTTT. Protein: CAIRQGGNTEAFF.